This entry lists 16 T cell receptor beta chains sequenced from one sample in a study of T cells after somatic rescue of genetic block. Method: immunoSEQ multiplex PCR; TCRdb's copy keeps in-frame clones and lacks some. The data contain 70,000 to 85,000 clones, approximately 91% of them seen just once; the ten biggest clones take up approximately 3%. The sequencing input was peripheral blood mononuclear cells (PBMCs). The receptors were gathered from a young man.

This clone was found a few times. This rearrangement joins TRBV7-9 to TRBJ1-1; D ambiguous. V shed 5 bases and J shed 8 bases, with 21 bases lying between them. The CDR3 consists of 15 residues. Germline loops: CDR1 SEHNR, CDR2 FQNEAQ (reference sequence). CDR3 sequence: CASSPSLNGLYEAFF. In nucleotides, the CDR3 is TGTGCCAGCAGCCCGTCCCTCAACGGGCTATACGAAGCTTTCTTT.

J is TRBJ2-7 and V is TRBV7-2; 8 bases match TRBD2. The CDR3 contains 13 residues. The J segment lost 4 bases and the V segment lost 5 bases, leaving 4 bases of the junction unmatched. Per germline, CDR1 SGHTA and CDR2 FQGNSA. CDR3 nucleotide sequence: TGTGCCAGCAGCCGGGGGGGTCGGTACGAGCAGTACTTC. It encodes CASSRGGRYEQYF.

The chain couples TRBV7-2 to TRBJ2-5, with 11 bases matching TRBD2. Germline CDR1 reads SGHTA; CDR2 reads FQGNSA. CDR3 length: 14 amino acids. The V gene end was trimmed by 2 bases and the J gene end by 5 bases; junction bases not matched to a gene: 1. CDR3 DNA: TGTGCCAGCAGCTTAACTAGCGGGAGTGAGACCCAGTACTTC. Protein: CASSLTSGSETQYF.

The CDR3 nucleotides are TGTGCCAGCAGCTTCGGGACGTCGAACACTGAAGCTTTCTTT. It encodes CASSFGTSNTEAFF. The chain employs TRBV7-9 and TRBJ1-1; TRBD1 is a possible D gene (5 bases). The CDR3 spans 14 residues. Deletions cut 3 bases from V and 1 base from J, with 9 bases between. The V gene's germline CDR1 is SEHNR and CDR2 FQNEAQ (reference sequence). The full variable domain, completed using reference TRBV7-9 and TRBJ1-1, is DTGVSQNPRHKITKRGQNVTFRCDPISEHNRLYWYRQTLGQGPEFLTYFQNEAQLEKSRLLSDRFSAERPKGSFSTLEIQRTEQGDSAMYLCASSFGTSNTEAFFGQGTRLTVV.

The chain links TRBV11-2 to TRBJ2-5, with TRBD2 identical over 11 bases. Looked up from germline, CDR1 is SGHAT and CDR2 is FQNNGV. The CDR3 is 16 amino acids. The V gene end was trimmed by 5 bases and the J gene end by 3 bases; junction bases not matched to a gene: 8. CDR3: CASSLATSGVEETQYF. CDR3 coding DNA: TGTGCCAGCAGCCTAGCGACTAGCGGGGTGGAAGAGACCCAGTACTTC.

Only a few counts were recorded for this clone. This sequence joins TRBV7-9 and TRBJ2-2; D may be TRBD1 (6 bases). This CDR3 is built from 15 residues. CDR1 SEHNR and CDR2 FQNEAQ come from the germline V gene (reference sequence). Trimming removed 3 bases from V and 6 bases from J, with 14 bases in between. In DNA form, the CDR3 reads TGTGCCAGCAGCTTCAGGGGCGTAATTCCCGGGGAGCTGTTTTTT. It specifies CASSFRGVIPGELFF.

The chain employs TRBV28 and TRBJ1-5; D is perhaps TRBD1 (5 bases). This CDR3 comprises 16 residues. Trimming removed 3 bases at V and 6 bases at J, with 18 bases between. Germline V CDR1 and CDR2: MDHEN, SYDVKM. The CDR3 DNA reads TGTGCCAGCAGTTTTGCCGGGACCCCGGACGGTCAGCCCCAGCATTTT. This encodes CASSFAGTPDGQPQHF.

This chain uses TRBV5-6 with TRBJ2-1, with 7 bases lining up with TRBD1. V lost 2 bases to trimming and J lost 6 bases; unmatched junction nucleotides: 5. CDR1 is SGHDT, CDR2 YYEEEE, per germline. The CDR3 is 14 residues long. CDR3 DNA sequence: TGTGCCAGCAGCTTCGGGACAGTCCTCAATGAGCAGTTCTTC. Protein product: CASSFGTVLNEQFF.

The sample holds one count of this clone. As DNA, the CDR3 is TGTGCCAGCAGCTTAGGTAGGCAGAACACTGAAGCTTTCTTT. This encodes CASSLGRQNTEAFF. The gene calls are TRBV7-9 and TRBJ1-1; D remains ambiguous. Per germline, CDR1 SEHNR and CDR2 FQNEAQ (reference sequence). Trimming removed 1 base from V and 1 base from J, with 7 bases in between. The CDR3 has 14 residues.

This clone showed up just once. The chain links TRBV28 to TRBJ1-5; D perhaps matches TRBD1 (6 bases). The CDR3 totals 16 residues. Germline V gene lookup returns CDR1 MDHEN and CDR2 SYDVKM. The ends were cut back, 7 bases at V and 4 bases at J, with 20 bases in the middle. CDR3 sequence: CASTVVGGARNQPQHF. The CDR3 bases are TGTGCCAGCACGGTGGTTGGGGGGGCGAGAAATCAGCCCCAGCATTTT.

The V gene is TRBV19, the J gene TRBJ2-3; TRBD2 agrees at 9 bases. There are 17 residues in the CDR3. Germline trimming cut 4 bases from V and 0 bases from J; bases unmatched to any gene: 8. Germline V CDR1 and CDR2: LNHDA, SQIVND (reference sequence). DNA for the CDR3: TGTGCCAGTAGTAAAAAAGCGGGGGGCACTAGCACAGATACGCAGTATTTT. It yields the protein CASSKKAGGTSTDTQYF.

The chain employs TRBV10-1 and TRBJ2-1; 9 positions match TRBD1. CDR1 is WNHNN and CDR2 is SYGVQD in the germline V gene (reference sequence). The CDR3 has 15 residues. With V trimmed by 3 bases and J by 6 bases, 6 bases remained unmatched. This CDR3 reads CASSDGGTGRNEQFF. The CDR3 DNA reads TGCGCCAGCAGTGATGGAGGGACAGGGCGCAATGAGCAGTTCTTC.

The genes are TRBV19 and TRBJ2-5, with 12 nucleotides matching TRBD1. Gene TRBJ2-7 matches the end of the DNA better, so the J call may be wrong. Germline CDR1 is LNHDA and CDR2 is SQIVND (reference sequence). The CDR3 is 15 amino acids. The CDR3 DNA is TGTGCCAGTAGGGGAGAGGGACAGGGGGCCGGCGAGCAGTACTTC. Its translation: CASRGEGQGAGEQYF.

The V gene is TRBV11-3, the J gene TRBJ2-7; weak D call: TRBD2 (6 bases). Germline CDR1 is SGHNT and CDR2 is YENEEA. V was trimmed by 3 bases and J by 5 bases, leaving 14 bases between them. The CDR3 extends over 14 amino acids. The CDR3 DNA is TGTGCCAGCAGCTTGTCGGAGCGGGCACACGAGCAGTACTTC. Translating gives CASSLSERAHEQYF.

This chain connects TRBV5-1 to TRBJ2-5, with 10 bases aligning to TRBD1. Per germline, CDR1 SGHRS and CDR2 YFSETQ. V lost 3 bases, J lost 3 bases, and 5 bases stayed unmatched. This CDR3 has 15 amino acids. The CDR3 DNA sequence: TGCGCCAGCAGCTGGGCCGGGACAGGGGAAGAGACCCAGTACTTC. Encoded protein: CASSWAGTGEETQYF.

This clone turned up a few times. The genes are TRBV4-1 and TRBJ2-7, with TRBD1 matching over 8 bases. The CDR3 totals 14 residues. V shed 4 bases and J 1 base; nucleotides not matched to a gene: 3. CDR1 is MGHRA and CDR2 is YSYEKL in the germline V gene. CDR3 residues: CASSPRQGSYEQYF. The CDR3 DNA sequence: TGCGCCAGCAGCCCCAGACAGGGGTCCTACGAGCAGTACTTC.